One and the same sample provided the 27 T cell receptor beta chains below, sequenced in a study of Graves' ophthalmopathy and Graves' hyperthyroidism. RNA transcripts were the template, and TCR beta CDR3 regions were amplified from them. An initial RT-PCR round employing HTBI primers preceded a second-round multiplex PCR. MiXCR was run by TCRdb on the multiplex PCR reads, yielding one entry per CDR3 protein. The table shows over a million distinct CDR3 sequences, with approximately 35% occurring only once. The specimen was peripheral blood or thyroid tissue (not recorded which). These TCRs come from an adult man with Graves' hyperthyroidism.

The CDR3, as DNA: TGTGCCAGCAGCCCACAGGGGACGGGCTACACCGGGGAGCTGTTTTTT. It specifies CASSPQGTGYTGELFF. The chain is built from TRBV2 and TRBJ2-2, with 7 bases matching TRBD1. J gave up 3 bases and V 6 bases, and 10 bases lay outside the gene matches. The CDR3 has 16 amino acids. Germline V gene data show CDR1 as SNHLY and CDR2 as FYNNEI. Full variable domain (outside the CDR3, taken from reference TRBV2 and TRBJ2-2): EPEVTQTPSHQVTQMGQEVILRCVPISNHLYFYWYRQILGQKVEFLVSFYNNEISEKSEIFDDQFSVERPDGSNFTLKIRSTKLEDSAMYFCASSPQGTGYTGELFFGEGSRLTVL.

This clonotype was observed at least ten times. CDR3 coding DNA: TGTGCCAGCAGCGAGTTTCGGGACAGCTCTGGAAACACCATATATTTT. This sequence encodes CASSEFRDSSGNTIYF. V gene TRBV9 combines with J gene TRBJ1-3; 7 bases align to TRBD1. CDR3 size: 16 residues. The J segment lost 0 bases and the V segment lost 3 bases, leaving 6 bases of the junction unmatched. Germline V gives CDR1 SGDLS, CDR2 YYNGEE.

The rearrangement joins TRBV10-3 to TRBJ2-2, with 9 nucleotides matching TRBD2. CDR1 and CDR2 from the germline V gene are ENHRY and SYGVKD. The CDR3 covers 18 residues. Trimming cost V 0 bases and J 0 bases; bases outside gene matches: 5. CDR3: CAISESRSSGTNTGELFF. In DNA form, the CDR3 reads TGTGCCATCAGTGAGTCTCGGTCTAGCGGGACGAACACCGGGGAGCTGTTTTTT.

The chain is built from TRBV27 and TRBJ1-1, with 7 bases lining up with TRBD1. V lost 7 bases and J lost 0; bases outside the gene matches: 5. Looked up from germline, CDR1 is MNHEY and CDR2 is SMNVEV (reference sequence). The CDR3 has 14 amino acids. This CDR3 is CASKTGTVNTEAFF. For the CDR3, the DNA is TGTGCCAGCAAAACCGGGACAGTGAACACTGAAGCTTTCTTT.

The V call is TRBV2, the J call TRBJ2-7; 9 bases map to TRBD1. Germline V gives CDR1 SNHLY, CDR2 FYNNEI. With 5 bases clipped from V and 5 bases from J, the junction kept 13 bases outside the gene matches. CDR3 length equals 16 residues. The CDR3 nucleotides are TGTGCCAGCAGTTTATTGGGGGACAGGGTCACGCACGAGCAGTACTTC. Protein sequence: CASSLLGDRVTHEQYF.

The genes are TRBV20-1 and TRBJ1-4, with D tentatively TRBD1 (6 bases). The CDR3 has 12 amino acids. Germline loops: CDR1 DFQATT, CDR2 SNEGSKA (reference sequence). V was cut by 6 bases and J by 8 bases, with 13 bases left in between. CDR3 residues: CSAAQGREKLFF. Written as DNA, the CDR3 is TGCAGTGCCGCACAGGGTAGGGAAAAACTGTTTTTT.

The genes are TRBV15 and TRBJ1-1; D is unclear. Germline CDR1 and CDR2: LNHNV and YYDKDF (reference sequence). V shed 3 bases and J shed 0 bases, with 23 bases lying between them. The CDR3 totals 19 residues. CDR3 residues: CATSSLASGESSLNTEAFF. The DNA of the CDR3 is TGTGCCACCAGCAGTCTAGCTAGCGGGGAAAGTTCTCTGAACACTGAAGCTTTCTTT.

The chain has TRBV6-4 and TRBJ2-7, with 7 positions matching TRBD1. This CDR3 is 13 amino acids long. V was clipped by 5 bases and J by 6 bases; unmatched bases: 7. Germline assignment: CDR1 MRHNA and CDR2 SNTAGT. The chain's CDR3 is CASSYRDSPEQYF. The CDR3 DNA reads TGTGCCAGCAGTTACCGGGACAGCCCCGAGCAGTACTTC.

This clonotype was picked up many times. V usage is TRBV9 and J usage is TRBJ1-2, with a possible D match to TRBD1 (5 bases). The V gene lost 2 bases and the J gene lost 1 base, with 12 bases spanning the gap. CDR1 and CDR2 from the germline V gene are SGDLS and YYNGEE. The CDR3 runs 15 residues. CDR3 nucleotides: TGTGCCAGCAGCGTCTCTGGGACGTATAACTATGGCTACACCTTC. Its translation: CASSVSGTYNYGYTF.

The CDR3 is CASRGDRDRYEQYF. Written as DNA, the CDR3 is TGTGCCAGCAGGGGTGACAGGGACCGCTACGAGCAGTACTTC. The gene calls are TRBV25-1 and TRBJ2-7; the match to TRBD1 covers 7 bases. Germline V lookup: CDR1 MGHDK, CDR2 SYGVNS. CDR3 length: 14 amino acids. V shed 6 bases, J shed 3 bases, and the junction held 8 bases outside the gene matches.

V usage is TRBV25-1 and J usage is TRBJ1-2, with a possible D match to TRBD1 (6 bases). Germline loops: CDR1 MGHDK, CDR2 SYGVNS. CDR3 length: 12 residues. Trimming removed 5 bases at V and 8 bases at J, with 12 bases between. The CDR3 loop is CASSRGHPGYTF. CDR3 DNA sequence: TGTGCCAGCAGTCGGGGGCATCCGGGCTACACCTTC.

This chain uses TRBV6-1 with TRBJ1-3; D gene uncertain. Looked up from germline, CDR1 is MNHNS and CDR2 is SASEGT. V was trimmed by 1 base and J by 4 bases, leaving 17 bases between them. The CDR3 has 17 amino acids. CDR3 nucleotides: TGTGCCAGCAGTGAAGAAGGACTGGGAGTATACGGAAACACCATATATTTT. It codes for CASSEEGLGVYGNTIYF.

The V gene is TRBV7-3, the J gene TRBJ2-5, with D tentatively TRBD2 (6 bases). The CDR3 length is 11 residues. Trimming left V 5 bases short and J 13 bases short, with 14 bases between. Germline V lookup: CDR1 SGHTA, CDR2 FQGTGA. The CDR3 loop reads CASSPSGTLYF. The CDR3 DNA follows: TGTGCCAGCAGCCCATCCGGGACTCTGTACTTC.

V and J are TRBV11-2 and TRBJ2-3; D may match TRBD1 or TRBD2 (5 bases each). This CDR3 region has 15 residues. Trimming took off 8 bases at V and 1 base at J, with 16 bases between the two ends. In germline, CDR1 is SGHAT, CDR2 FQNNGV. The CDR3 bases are TGTGCCAGCGGGGGATGGGATATAGGCACAGATACGCAGTATTTT. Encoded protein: CASGGWDIGTDTQYF.

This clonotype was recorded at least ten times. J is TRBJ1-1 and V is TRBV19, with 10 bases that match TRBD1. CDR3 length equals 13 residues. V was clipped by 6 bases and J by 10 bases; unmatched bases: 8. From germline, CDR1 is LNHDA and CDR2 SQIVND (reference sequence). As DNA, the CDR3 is TGTGCCAGTAGCCCGACAGGGGGCGAGGTAGCTTTCTTT. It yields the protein CASSPTGGEVAFF.

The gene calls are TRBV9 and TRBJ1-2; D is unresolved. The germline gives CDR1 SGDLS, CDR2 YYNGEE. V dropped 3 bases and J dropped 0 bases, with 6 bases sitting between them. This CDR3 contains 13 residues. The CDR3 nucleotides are TGTGCCAGCAGCGCAGATGCTAACTATGGCTACACCTTC. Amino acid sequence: CASSADANYGYTF. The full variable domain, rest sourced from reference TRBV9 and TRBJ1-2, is DSGVTQTPKHLITATGQRVTLRCSPRSGDLSVYWYQQSLDQGLQFLIQYYNGEERAKGNILERFSAQQFPDLHSELNLSSLELGDSALYFCASSADANYGYTFGSGTRLTVV.

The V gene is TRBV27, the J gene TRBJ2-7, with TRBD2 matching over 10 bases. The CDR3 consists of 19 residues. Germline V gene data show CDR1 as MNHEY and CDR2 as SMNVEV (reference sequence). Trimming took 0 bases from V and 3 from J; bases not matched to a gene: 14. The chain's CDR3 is CASSLSVIPGASGSYEQYF. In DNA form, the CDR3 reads TGTGCCAGCAGTTTATCGGTCATCCCGGGGGCTAGCGGGAGCTACGAGCAGTACTTC.

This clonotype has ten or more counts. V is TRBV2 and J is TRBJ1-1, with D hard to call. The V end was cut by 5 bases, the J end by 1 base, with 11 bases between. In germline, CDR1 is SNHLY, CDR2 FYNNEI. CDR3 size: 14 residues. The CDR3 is CASSFLVENTEAFF. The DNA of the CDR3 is TGTGCCAGCAGTTTCTTGGTAGAGAACACTGAAGCTTTCTTT.

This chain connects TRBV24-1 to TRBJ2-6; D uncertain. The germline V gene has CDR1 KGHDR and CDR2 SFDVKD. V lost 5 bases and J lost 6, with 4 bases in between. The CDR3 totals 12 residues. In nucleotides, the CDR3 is TGTGCCACCAGTGCTATGGCCAACGTCCTGACTTTC. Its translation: CATSAMANVLTF.

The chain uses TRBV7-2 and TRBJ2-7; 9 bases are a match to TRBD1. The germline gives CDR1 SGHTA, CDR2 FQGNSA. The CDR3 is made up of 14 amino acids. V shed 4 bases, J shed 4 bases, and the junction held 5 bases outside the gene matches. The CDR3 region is CASSWGTGLYEQYF. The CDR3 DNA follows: TGTGCCAGCAGCTGGGGGACAGGGCTTTACGAGCAGTACTTC.

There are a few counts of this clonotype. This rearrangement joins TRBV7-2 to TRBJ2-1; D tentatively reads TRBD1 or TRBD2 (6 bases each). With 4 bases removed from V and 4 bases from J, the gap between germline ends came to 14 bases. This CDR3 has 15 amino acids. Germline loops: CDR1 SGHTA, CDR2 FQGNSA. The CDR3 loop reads CASSSQGGGYNEQFF. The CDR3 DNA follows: TGTGCCAGCAGCTCCCAAGGAGGGGGGTACAATGAGCAGTTCTTC.

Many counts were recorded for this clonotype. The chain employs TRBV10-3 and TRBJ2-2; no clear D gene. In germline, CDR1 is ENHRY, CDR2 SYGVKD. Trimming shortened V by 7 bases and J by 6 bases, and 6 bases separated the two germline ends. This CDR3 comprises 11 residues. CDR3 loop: CAIIMAGELFF. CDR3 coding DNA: TGTGCCATCATTATGGCCGGGGAGCTGTTTTTT.

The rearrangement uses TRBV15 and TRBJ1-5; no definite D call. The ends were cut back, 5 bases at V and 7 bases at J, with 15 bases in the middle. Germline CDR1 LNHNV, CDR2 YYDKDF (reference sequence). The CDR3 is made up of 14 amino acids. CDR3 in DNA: TGTGCCACCAGCCAGAAAAAACCGGGACAGCCCCAGCATTTT. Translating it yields CATSQKKPGQPQHF.

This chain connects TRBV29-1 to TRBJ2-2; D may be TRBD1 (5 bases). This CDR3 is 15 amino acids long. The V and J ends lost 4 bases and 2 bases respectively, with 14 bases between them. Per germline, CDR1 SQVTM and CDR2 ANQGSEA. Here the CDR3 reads CSVAFSRANTGELFF. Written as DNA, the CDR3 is TGCAGCGTTGCCTTTAGCAGGGCCAACACCGGGGAGCTGTTTTTT.

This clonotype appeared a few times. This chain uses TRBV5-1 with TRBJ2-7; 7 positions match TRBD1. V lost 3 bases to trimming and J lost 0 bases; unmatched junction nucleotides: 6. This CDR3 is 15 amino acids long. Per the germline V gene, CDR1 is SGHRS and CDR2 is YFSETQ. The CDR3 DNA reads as TGCGCCAGCAGCTGGGGGACAGCTAACTCCTACGAGCAGTACTTC. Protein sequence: CASSWGTANSYEQYF.

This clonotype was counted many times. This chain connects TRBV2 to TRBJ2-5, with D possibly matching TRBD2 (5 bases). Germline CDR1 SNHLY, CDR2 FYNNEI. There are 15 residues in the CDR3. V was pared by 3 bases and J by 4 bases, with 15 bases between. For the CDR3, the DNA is TGTGCCAGCAGTGATGGCGGACTGTTCGGAGAGACCCAGTACTTC. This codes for CASSDGGLFGETQYF.

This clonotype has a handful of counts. Here the CDR3 DNA reads TGTGCCAGCAGTTCAGCCGGGGCTAGGGCCTACCGATATGGCTACACCTTC. It is translated as CASSSAGARAYRYGYTF. V gene TRBV12-3 or TRBV12-4 combines with J gene TRBJ1-2; D perhaps matches TRBD1 (5 bases). The CDR3 sequence is 17 residues long. V was cut by 4 bases and J by 5 bases, with 23 bases left in between.